One sample yielded the 26 T cell receptor beta chains listed below, sequenced in a study of cytomegalovirus exposure and HLA in healthy donors. The data were produced by immunoSEQ multiplex PCR, yet TCRdb's version contains in-frame clones alone and is incomplete. The table shows 300,000 to 400,000 clones, with 70% to 90% occurring only once. Sequencing input: PBMCs. The receptors stem from a woman aged 18-29 years in good health and CMV-seronegative.

This chain links TRBV6-5 with TRBJ2-7; D is unclear. V was shortened by 8 bases and J by 0 bases, with 17 bases between the two germline ends. This CDR3 has 15 amino acids. Germline assignment: CDR1 MNHEY and CDR2 SVGAGI. CDR3 DNA sequence: TGTGCCAGCCCAATCCGGGTCTTGAGCTCCTACGAGCAGTACTTC. Amino acids: CASPIRVLSSYEQYF.

This clone came up once. The chain couples TRBV2 to TRBJ1-3; TRBD1 agrees at 8 bases. CDR1 and CDR2 (germline): SNHLY, FYNNEI. The J segment lost 0 bases and the V segment lost 6 bases, leaving 7 bases of the junction unmatched. This CDR3 has 16 amino acids. The CDR3 is CASRYFGQGSGNTIYF. The CDR3 DNA follows: TGTGCCAGCAGATACTTTGGACAGGGCTCTGGAAACACCATATATTTT. The whole variable domain, filled in from reference TRBV2 and TRBJ1-3, reads EPEVTQTPSHQVTQMGQEVILRCVPISNHLYFYWYRQILGQKVEFLVSFYNNEISEKSEIFDDQFSVERPDGSNFTLKIRSTKLEDSAMYFCASRYFGQGSGNTIYFGEGSWLTVV.

This chain joins TRBV28 and TRBJ2-7; 9 bases are a match to TRBD2. Losses at the gene ends were 8 bases for V and 3 bases for J; bases not matched to a gene: 5. In germline, CDR1 is MDHEN, CDR2 SYDVKM. The CDR3 contains 13 residues. CDR3 region: CASFSGRIYEQYF. In DNA, the CDR3 is TGTGCCAGCTTTAGCGGGAGAATCTACGAGCAGTACTTC.

The chain carries TRBV5-1 and TRBJ2-7; possibly TRBD2 for D (6 bases). The germline gives CDR1 SGHRS, CDR2 YFSETQ. Trimming removed 0 bases at V and 3 bases at J, with 13 bases between. This CDR3 spans 15 amino acids. The chain's CDR3 is CASSLVYGRDYEQYF. CDR3 in DNA: TGCGCCAGCAGCTTGGTGTATGGGCGGGACTACGAGCAGTACTTC.

This clone was recorded once. V usage is TRBV6-1 and J usage is TRBJ2-1; TRBD1 aligns across 11 bases. The CDR3 contains 14 residues. Germline CDR1 MNHNS, CDR2 SASEGT. J gave up 7 bases and V 7 bases, and 6 bases lay outside the gene matches. CDR3 bases: TGTGCCAGCACCTCCGGGACAGGGGGTAATGAGCAGTTCTTC. Protein sequence: CASTSGTGGNEQFF.

J is TRBJ2-5 and V is TRBV27; TRBD2 matches 8 bases. The germline V gene has CDR1 MNHEY and CDR2 SMNVEV (reference sequence). The CDR3 totals 17 residues. After removal of 4 bases from V and 3 bases from J, the junction contained 13 bases not matched to a gene. CDR3 sequence: CASSSQPGLGLKETQYF. In DNA form, the CDR3 reads TGTGCCAGCAGTTCTCAACCGGGACTAGGGTTAAAAGAGACCCAGTACTTC.

The rearrangement links TRBV7-8 to TRBJ2-1, with 8 positions matching TRBD2. The germline V gene encodes CDR1 SGHVS and CDR2 FQNEAQ. With 5 bases clipped from V and 5 bases from J, the junction kept 17 bases outside the gene matches. The CDR3 is 18 residues long. The CDR3 sequence is CASSLIPGLALDHNEQFF. The DNA for the CDR3 is TGTGCCAGCAGCCTCATTCCCGGACTAGCTTTAGATCACAATGAGCAGTTCTTC.

This clone occurred a few times. This rearrangement joins TRBV10-3 to TRBJ1-1, with TRBD1 matching over 7 bases. Germline V gives CDR1 ENHRY, CDR2 SYGVKD. CDR3 size: 16 residues. V lost 9 bases and J lost 0; bases outside the gene matches: 13. CDR3: CAMSKNPGQMNTEAFF. CDR3 DNA: TGTGCCATGAGTAAAAACCCGGGACAGATGAACACTGAAGCTTTCTTT.

This clone was seen only a few times. The chain has TRBV7-9 and TRBJ1-6; possible D gene TRBD1, 6 bases. This CDR3 is built from 12 residues. Looked up from germline, CDR1 is SEHNR and CDR2 is FQNEAQ (reference sequence). Trimming cost V 5 bases and J 9 bases, with 8 bases left between them. CDR3 DNA sequence: TGTGCCAGCAGCGAACAGGGTTCACCCCTCCACTTT. Its translation is CASSEQGSPLHF.

The chain joins TRBV6-1 to TRBJ1-5, with TRBD1 as a possible D gene (5 bases). The CDR3 is 14 residues long. CDR1 is MNHNS and CDR2 is SASEGT in the germline V gene. Deletions cut 4 bases from V and 4 bases from J, with 11 bases between. The CDR3 sequence: CASSALGGNQPQHF. CDR3 coding DNA: TGTGCCAGCAGTGCCCTGGGGGGAAATCAGCCCCAGCATTTT.

The chain joins TRBV5-1 to TRBJ2-3; the D gene is possibly TRBD1 (6 bases). CDR1 SGHRS and CDR2 YFSETQ come from the germline V gene. The germline V and J ends were trimmed by 4 bases and 6 bases, with 15 bases remaining between them. The CDR3 runs 14 residues. The CDR3 nucleotides are TGCGCCAGCAGCCTTACAGGGCGCGGGGATACGCAGTATTTT. Protein sequence: CASSLTGRGDTQYF.

The genes are TRBV9 and TRBJ2-2, with D unresolved. Between the trimmed V and J ends, which lost 0 bases and 7 bases, there was a span of 4 bases. Germline V CDR1 and CDR2: SGDLS, YYNGEE. The CDR3 contains 12 residues. The CDR3 sequence is CASSVGGGELFF. CDR3 in DNA: TGTGCCAGCAGCGTAGGAGGCGGGGAGCTGTTTTTT.

This clone came up once. This chain links TRBV29-1 with TRBJ2-1, with 7 bases fitting TRBD2. The germline V gene encodes CDR1 SQVTM and CDR2 ANQGSEA. V dropped 7 bases and J dropped 3; count of bases not matched to a gene: 6. The CDR3 loop spans 13 amino acids. DNA of the CDR3: TGCAGCGCGGGGCGGGGGAACTACAATGAGCAGTTCTTC. Its translation is CSAGRGNYNEQFF.

This chain joins TRBV5-1 and TRBJ2-1, with TRBD2 identical over 13 bases. Germline V lookup: CDR1 SGHRS, CDR2 YFSETQ. V gave up 4 bases and J gave up 5 bases; unmatched junction bases: 6. CDR3 length: 16 amino acids. CDR3 sequence: CASSRQTSGGNNEQFF. The DNA for the CDR3 is TGCGCCAGCAGCCGCCAGACTAGCGGGGGGAACAATGAGCAGTTCTTC.

V is TRBV6-5 and J is TRBJ2-1; TRBD2 aligns across 11 bases. Germline CDR1 reads MNHEY; CDR2 reads SVGAGI. This CDR3 comprises 13 residues. V shed 5 bases and J 11 bases; nucleotides not matched to a gene: 5. DNA for the CDR3: TGTGCCAGCAGTGGGGGACTAGCGGTTCAGCAGTTCTTC. This encodes CASSGGLAVQQFF.

This sequence joins TRBV4-1 and TRBJ1-3; 8 nucleotides align to TRBD1. Unmatched junction bases numbered 10, after V lost 6 bases and J lost 0 bases. The germline V gene has CDR1 MGHRA and CDR2 YSYEKL. There are 17 residues in the CDR3. Here the CDR3 reads CASSSTGTGFSGNTIYF. CDR3 nucleotide sequence: TGCGCCAGCAGTTCCACCGGGACAGGCTTCTCTGGAAACACCATATATTTT.

V and J are TRBV19 and TRBJ2-3; 10 bases fit TRBD1. CDR3 length equals 16 residues. Germline V gene sequence: CDR1 LNHDA, CDR2 SQIVND (reference sequence). V shed 2 bases and J 5 bases; nucleotides not matched to a gene: 7. This chain's CDR3 is CASSIQGQGKRDTQYF. The CDR3 DNA is TGTGCCAGTAGTATACAGGGACAGGGGAAGAGAGATACGCAGTATTTT.

The rearrangement links TRBV27 to TRBJ2-5, with 8 nucleotides matching TRBD1. Germline lookup yields CDR1 MNHEY and CDR2 SMNVEV (reference sequence). The ends lost 10 bases at V and 2 bases at J; junction bases unmatched: 12. This CDR3 contains 15 residues. DNA for the CDR3: TGTGCCACCGCCGACAGGGGACACGGGCAAGAGACCCAGTACTTC. The encoded protein is CATADRGHGQETQYF.

The chain has TRBV11-2 and TRBJ2-1; 11 bases align to TRBD2. Looked up from germline, CDR1 is SGHAT and CDR2 is FQNNGV. The V segment lost 3 bases and the J segment 7 bases; nucleotides outside the gene matches: 5. The CDR3 has 15 residues. DNA for the CDR3: TGTGCCAGCAGCTTGCGGGGACTAGCGGAAAATGAGCAGTTCTTC. It yields the protein CASSLRGLAENEQFF.

The V and J genes are TRBV6-4 and TRBJ1-6; D ambiguous. The germline V and J ends were trimmed by 3 bases and 10 bases, with 13 bases remaining between them. Germline loops: CDR1 MRHNA, CDR2 SNTAGT. The CDR3 length is 14 residues. This chain's CDR3 is CASSEWEEGSPLHF. The DNA for the CDR3 is TGTGCCAGCAGTGAGTGGGAGGAGGGATCACCCCTCCACTTT.

This chain's CDR3 is CASSFYSGSADTQYF. The CDR3 nucleotides read TGTGCCAGCAGCTTCTACAGCGGGAGTGCAGATACGCAGTATTTT. The chain employs TRBV7-2 and TRBJ2-3; 8 bases are shared with TRBD2. The CDR3 has 15 amino acids. V dropped 3 bases and J dropped 4; count of bases not matched to a gene: 6. Per the germline V gene, CDR1 is SGHTA and CDR2 is FQGNSA.

A few counts support this clone. The chain recombines TRBV11-2 with TRBJ2-2; 10 bases fit TRBD2. Germline V gives CDR1 SGHAT, CDR2 FQNNGV. V lost 5 bases and J lost 6; bases outside the gene matches: 9. The CDR3 is 16 residues long. The CDR3 loop is CASSLIRGTSAGELFF. As DNA, the CDR3 is TGTGCCAGCAGCCTCATCCGCGGGACTAGCGCCGGGGAGCTGTTTTTT.

The chain is built from TRBV4-2 and TRBJ1-4; no clear D gene. This CDR3 has 16 amino acids. Trimming removed 4 bases at V and 3 bases at J, with 15 bases between. Germline V lookup: CDR1 LGHNA, CDR2 YNFKEQ. The chain's CDR3 is CASSPPPRVPNEKLFF. The CDR3 region has the DNA TGTGCCAGCAGCCCCCCGCCCCGGGTTCCTAATGAAAAACTGTTTTTT.

This clone came up once. The genes are TRBV27 and TRBJ1-2; D uncertain. The CDR3 spans 13 residues. Trimming left V 3 bases short and J 4 bases short, with 9 bases between. CDR1 is MNHEY, CDR2 SMNVEV, per germline (reference sequence). CDR3 nucleotide sequence: TGTGCCAGCAGTTTTAACAGCCGCTATGGCTACACCTTC. Its protein is CASSFNSRYGYTF.

This chain connects TRBV19 to TRBJ2-7; a possible D gene is TRBD2 (6 bases). The V end was cut by 6 bases, the J end by 2 bases, with 23 bases between. Germline CDR1 is LNHDA and CDR2 is SQIVND (reference sequence). This CDR3 region has 17 residues. The CDR3 DNA follows: TGTGCCAGTAGGGGACCAAGCCCAACGGGAGTCACCTACGAGCAGTACTTC. Translating gives CASRGPSPTGVTYEQYF.

The V and J genes are TRBV14 and TRBJ2-7; D perhaps matches TRBD1 (6 bases). This CDR3 is built from 13 residues. The germline V gene encodes CDR1 SGHDN and CDR2 FVKESK. Trimming stripped 2 bases from V and 6 bases from J, with 11 bases between. The DNA for the CDR3 is TGTGCCAGCAGCCAAACAACAGGGAGCGAGCAGTACTTC. It codes for CASSQTTGSEQYF.